What follows is one T cell receptor (beta chain) and its context. This entry belongs to a study of shared clonotypes between healthy human individuals. V lost 0 bases, J lost 2 bases, and 0 bases stayed unmatched. The germline gives CDR1 GTSNPN, CDR2 SVGIG (reference sequence). There are 14 residues in the CDR3. The test was conducted at deep level. The table came from immunoSEQ multiplex PCR; TCRdb's copy has only in-frame clones and leaves some out. The table records 330,000 or so clones, around 67% of them present only once. The chain couples TRBV30 to TRBJ2-1, with 8 bases fitting TRBD2. The source is a man between 25 and 39 years old in good health. Specimen: memory CD4+ T cells sorted from blood. As to subset: CD45RA-negative fraction. The CDR3 region is CAWSVGRAYNEQFF. CDR3 DNA: TGTGCCTGGAGTGTCGGGAGGGCCTACAATGAGCAGTTCTTC.